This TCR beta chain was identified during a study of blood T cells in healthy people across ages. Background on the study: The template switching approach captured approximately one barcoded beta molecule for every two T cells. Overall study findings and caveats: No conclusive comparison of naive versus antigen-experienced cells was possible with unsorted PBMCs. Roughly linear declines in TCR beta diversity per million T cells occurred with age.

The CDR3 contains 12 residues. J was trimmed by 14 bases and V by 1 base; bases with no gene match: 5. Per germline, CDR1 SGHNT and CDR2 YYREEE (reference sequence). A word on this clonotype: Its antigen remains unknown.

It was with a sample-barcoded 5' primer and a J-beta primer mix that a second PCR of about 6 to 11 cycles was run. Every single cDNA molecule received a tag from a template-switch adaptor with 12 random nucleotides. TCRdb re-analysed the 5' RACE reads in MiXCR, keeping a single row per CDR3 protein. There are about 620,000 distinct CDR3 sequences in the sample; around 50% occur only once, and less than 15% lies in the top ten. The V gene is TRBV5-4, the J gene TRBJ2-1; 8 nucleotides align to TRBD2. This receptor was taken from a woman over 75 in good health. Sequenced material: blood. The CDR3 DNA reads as TGTGCCAGCAGCTTGAGTACTAGCGGAGAGTTCTTC. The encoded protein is CASSLSTSGEFF.